These 11 T cell receptor beta chains originate from one sample sequenced in a study of T cells in Graves' hyperthyroidism and ophthalmopathy. The source material, RNA transcripts, was used to amplify TCR beta CDR3 regions. TCR CDR3 regions were first amplified by RT-PCR with HTBI primers. TCRdb fed the multiplex PCR reads into MiXCR, producing one record per CDR3 protein. The table shows 500,000 to 650,000 distinct CDR3 sequences, with roughly 15% occurring only once. The sequencing input was blood. These receptors were taken from a woman aged 18-35 years with Graves' ophthalmopathy.

This clonotype was recorded many times. The chain combines TRBV5-1 with TRBJ2-7; a weak D match, TRBD1 (6 bases). Germline values: CDR1 SGHRS, CDR2 YFSETQ. V gave up 5 bases and J gave up 7 bases, with 16 bases separating them. The CDR3 consists of 13 residues. The CDR3 bases are TGCGCCAGCAGGGAGTTGGGGGCGTGGGAGCAGTACTTC. This encodes CASRELGAWEQYF.

This chain links TRBV7-8 with TRBJ1-1; 7 positions agree with TRBD1. After removal of 5 bases from V and 4 bases from J, the junction contained 10 bases not matched to a gene. The germline V gene has CDR1 SGHVS and CDR2 FQNEAQ. The CDR3 covers 15 residues. CDR3 sequence (DNA): TGTGCCAGCAGCCAAGAAGACAGGGTGGGCACTGAAGCTTTCTTT. Translated: CASSQEDRVGTEAFF.

The chain joins TRBV6-1 to TRBJ1-3; D is possibly TRBD1 (5 bases). The CDR3 is 18 residues long. Germline CDR1 and CDR2: MNHNS and SASEGT. V lost 5 bases, J lost 7 bases, and 27 bases lay in between. The CDR3 nucleotides read TGTGCCAGCAGTCTTCGTACTCTAGGGTTGAGGGGAAAGAACACCATATATTTT. Its translation is CASSLRTLGLRGKNTIYF.

Comment on this clonotype: A much larger clone lies one base from this, so it may be a read error. This chain uses TRBV6-1 with TRBJ1-5; 7 bases fit TRBD1. The CDR3 covers 15 residues. The germline CDR1 and CDR2 sequences are MNHNS and SASEGT. The CDR3 DNA is TGTGCCACCGCCGGGACAGAGAATGACAATCAGTCCCAGCATTTT. It specifies CATAGTENDNQSQHF.

V and J are TRBV4-1 and TRBJ2-1, with D perhaps matching TRBD1 or TRBD2 (5 bases each). Germline V lookup: CDR1 MGHRA, CDR2 YSYEKL. Trimming removed 3 bases from V and 9 bases from J, with 15 bases in between. There are 14 residues in the CDR3. CDR3 bases: TGCGCCAGCAGCCAGGCCCCGGGGCTAGGTGAGCAGTTCTTC. It specifies CASSQAPGLGEQFF.

There are many counts of this clonotype. The rearrangement uses TRBV10-3 and TRBJ2-1; D assignment may be TRBD1 or TRBD2 (5 bases each). This CDR3 is built from 11 residues. CDR1 is ENHRY and CDR2 is SYGVKD in the germline V gene. Trimming left V 7 bases short and J 6 bases short, with 7 bases between. CDR3 DNA: TGTGCCATCAAGGGGACCAATGAGCAGTTCTTC. As protein: CAIKGTNEQFF.

Ten or more counts support this clonotype. The CDR3 nucleotides read TGTGCCAGCAGTTTATTGCGGGGACAGGGTGGTGGCGAGCAGTACTTC. This translates into CASSLLRGQGGGEQYF. The chain is built from TRBV28 and TRBJ2-7; 9 bases are a match to TRBD1. CDR3 length: 16 residues. J lost 6 bases, V lost 1 base, and 10 bases had no gene match. CDR1 is MDHEN and CDR2 is SYDVKM in the germline V gene.

This clonotype was detected many times. The rearrangement uses TRBV11-2 and TRBJ1-2, with a possible D match to TRBD1 (5 bases). The CDR3 consists of 17 residues. V was shortened by 3 bases and J by 4 bases, with 21 bases between the two germline ends. From germline, CDR1 is SGHAT and CDR2 FQNNGV. In DNA form, the CDR3 reads TGTGCCAGCAGCTTCCCCTGGCGGGACTTTGGGAGCTATGGCTACACCTTC. This sequence encodes CASSFPWRDFGSYGYTF.

This clonotype was seen a few times. The chain employs TRBV29-1 and TRBJ2-2; D is possibly TRBD2 (5 bases). The CDR3 extends over 13 amino acids. Germline assignment: CDR1 SQVTM and CDR2 ANQGSEA. With 5 bases removed from V and 2 bases from J, the gap between germline ends came to 9 bases. The CDR3: CSVTTGNTGELFF. The CDR3 DNA reads as TGCAGCGTTACCACGGGAAACACCGGGGAGCTGTTTTTT.

This clonotype was counted at least ten times. This rearrangement joins TRBV28 to TRBJ1-5, with D possibly TRBD1 on 6 matching bases. The CDR3 spans 16 residues. Germline V gene data show CDR1 as MDHEN and CDR2 as SYDVKM. V lost 5 bases and J lost 4, with 18 bases in between. DNA of the CDR3: TGTGCCAGCAGTAGCGGCCCAGGGGATGGTAATCAGCCCCAGCATTTT. Translation gives CASSSGPGDGNQPQHF.

The chain joins TRBV2 to TRBJ2-5, with 10 bases identical to TRBD2. The V segment lost 6 bases and the J segment 5 bases; nucleotides outside the gene matches: 9. This CDR3 is 15 amino acids long. Germline CDR1 SNHLY, CDR2 FYNNEI. CDR3 sequence (DNA): TGTGCCAGCAGCTTTCCGGGACTAGCGAAGGAGACCCAGTACTTC. Amino acid sequence: CASSFPGLAKETQYF.